The present T cell receptor beta chain was sequenced within a study of T cells in Graves' hyperthyroidism and ophthalmopathy. Amplification yielded TCR beta CDR3 regions, with RNA transcripts as the source. Using the HTBI primer set, a first-round RT-PCR was run on the TCR CDR3. TCRdb re-called the multiplex PCR reads through MiXCR, storing one row per CDR3 protein. The sample lists about 640,000 distinct CDR3 sequences; less than 25% were seen once. The clonotype was recovered from a man aged 25 to 40 with Graves' ophthalmopathy. The source material was blood.

As DNA, the CDR3 is TGTGCCAGTCAAGCCGGGGCCCCGCGGCTTAATCAGCCCCAGCATTTT. Protein: CASQAGAPRLNQPQHF. The chain employs TRBV19 and TRBJ1-5; D perhaps matches TRBD1 (5 bases). Trimming left V 8 bases short and J 4 bases short, with 21 bases between. The CDR3 consists of 16 residues. Per germline, CDR1 LNHDA and CDR2 SQIVND (reference sequence).